Presented here are 11 T cell receptor beta chains from one specimen sequenced in a study of blood T cell repertoires in COVID-19. Sequenced by immunoSEQ multiplex PCR; TCRdb stores in-frame clones only, minus some. The table lists around 180,000 clones, about 88% of them singletons. Specimen: peripheral blood. Every receptor here comes from a man in his 60s with acute or convalescent COVID-19.

The chain uses TRBV7-9 and TRBJ1-6, with no clear D. V shed 7 bases and J shed 12 bases, with 13 bases lying between them. The length of the CDR3 is 12 residues. Germline CDR1 and CDR2: SEHNR and FQNEAQ (reference sequence). CDR3 DNA: TGTGCCAGCACCTCGTCTTTAGTACCCCTCCACTTT. Protein sequence: CASTSSLVPLHF.

The chain uses TRBV5-4 and TRBJ2-1, with D unclear. The length of the CDR3 is 15 residues. Germline assignment: CDR1 SGHNT and CDR2 YYREEE (reference sequence). Between the trimmed V and J ends, which lost 0 bases and 7 bases, there was a span of 14 bases. The CDR3 is CASSLARAGLNEQFF. The CDR3 DNA reads TGTGCCAGCAGCTTGGCCCGAGCAGGATTGAATGAGCAGTTCTTC.

The rearrangement uses TRBV30 and TRBJ1-6, with D perhaps TRBD1 (5 bases). Trimming removed 5 bases from V and 8 bases from J, with 13 bases in between. The CDR3 totals 13 residues. Germline V CDR1 and CDR2: GTSNPN, SVGIG (reference sequence). As DNA, the CDR3 is TGTGCCTGGCGGGACTTAACGCATTCACCCCTCCACTTT. Translation gives CAWRDLTHSPLHF.

The V gene is TRBV11-2, the J gene TRBJ1-3; D gene ambiguous. The germline V gene encodes CDR1 SGHAT and CDR2 FQNNGV. Trimming shortened V by 5 bases and J by 0 bases, and 8 bases separated the two germline ends. The CDR3 extends over 14 amino acids. The CDR3 protein is CASSDLHSGNTIYF. The CDR3 DNA reads TGTGCCAGCAGCGATTTACACTCTGGAAACACCATATATTTT.

This chain joins TRBV7-9 and TRBJ1-3; a weak D match, TRBD1 (5 bases). Trimming stripped 5 bases from V and 12 bases from J, with 11 bases between. CDR3 length: 11 amino acids. The germline V gene encodes CDR1 SEHNR and CDR2 FQNEAQ (reference sequence). The CDR3: CASSPGFGIYF. Here the CDR3 DNA reads TGTGCCAGCAGCCCAGGGTTCGGCATATATTTT.

This rearrangement joins TRBV7-3 to TRBJ2-2; TRBD2 is a possible D gene (6 bases). The CDR3 runs to 15 residues. V was trimmed by 5 bases and J by 5 bases, leaving 15 bases between them. Germline V gene sequence: CDR1 SGHTA, CDR2 FQGTGA. The CDR3 DNA follows: TGTGCCAGCAGCCCACGGAGGGCAGGAACCGGGGAGCTGTTTTTT. Translated: CASSPRRAGTGELFF. Supplemented by reference TRBV7-3 and TRBJ2-2, the full variable domain reads GAGVSQTPSNKVTEKGKYVELRCDPISGHTALYWYRQSLGQGPEFLIYFQGTGAADDSGLPNDRFFAVRPEGSVSTLKIQRTERGDSAVYLCASSPRRAGTGELFFGEGSRLTVL.

This sequence joins TRBV27 and TRBJ1-1; 8 nucleotides align to TRBD1. The CDR3 contains 17 residues. V lost 2 bases, J lost 5 bases, and 13 bases stayed unmatched. The germline CDR1 and CDR2 sequences are MNHEY and SMNVEV (reference sequence). Written as DNA, the CDR3 is TGTGCCAGCAGTTTAGGGACAGGCGGCGCGGGATCTACTGAAGCTTTCTTT. Its protein product is CASSLGTGGAGSTEAFF.

The chain carries TRBV19 and TRBJ1-1; D uncertain. The CDR3 covers 14 residues. Germline V gene sequence: CDR1 LNHDA, CDR2 SQIVND (reference sequence). Between the trimmed V and J ends, which lost 6 bases and 7 bases, there was a span of 18 bases. DNA for the CDR3: TGTGCCAGTAGCGACGTTTCGGGTTTTGGTGAAGCTTTCTTT. It is translated as CASSDVSGFGEAFF.

The chain links TRBV5-6 to TRBJ1-5; D is ambiguous. V gave up 4 bases and J gave up 0 bases, with 8 bases separating them. Germline V lookup: CDR1 SGHDT, CDR2 YYEEEE. The CDR3 spans 14 residues. CDR3 nucleotides: TGTGCCAGCAGCAGAACTAATAGCAATCAGCCCCAGCATTTT. Protein product: CASSRTNSNQPQHF.

The genes are TRBV10-3 and TRBJ1-2; D might be TRBD1 (5 bases). Trimming took 0 bases from V and 8 from J, leaving 16 bases between them. Germline values: CDR1 ENHRY, CDR2 SYGVKD. This CDR3 is 15 amino acids long. For the CDR3, the DNA is TGTGCCATCAGTGAGTCGGAATTAGATAAGGGGGGCTACACCTTC. Protein: CAISESELDKGGYTF.

V usage is TRBV5-1 and J usage is TRBJ2-1, with a tentative D call TRBD2 (6 bases). The CDR3 runs 15 residues. V gave up 4 bases and J gave up 1 base, with 12 bases separating them. CDR1 is SGHRS, CDR2 YFSETQ, per germline. CDR3 in DNA: TGCGCCAGCAGCAGGTTAGCGGTATCCTACAATGAGCAGTTCTTC. It specifies CASSRLAVSYNEQFF.